The following is a T cell receptor beta chain sequence with its context. The antigen remains undetermined. Reverse transcribed after extraction, RNA yielded cDNA as the sequencing template. The assay was immunoSEQ multiplex PCR, and TCRdb's table has in-frame clones only and misses some. Among some 170,000 clones listed, 67% were seen once. The source of the sample is a study of CD8+ T cells in alopecia areata. Study-level results: Relative to normal scalp, lesional scalp, especially alopecia totalis/universalis, showed higher clonality. Normal skin's resident alphabeta T cells are sequenced alongside lesional scalp T cells.

CDR3 length: 16 residues. Germline-derived CDR1 and CDR2 are MNHEY and SMNVEV (reference sequence). V shed 5 bases, J shed 5 bases, and the junction held 10 bases outside the gene matches. V gene TRBV27 combines with J gene TRBJ2-3; 10 bases are a match to TRBD1. Sequencing was performed on CD8+ T cells sorted from blood, taken at week 0. This clonotype was sampled from a human donor with alopecia areata. The CDR3 sequence: CASSAPGTGAVDTQYF. In DNA, the CDR3 is TGTGCCAGCAGTGCACCCGGGACAGGGGCAGTAGATACGCAGTATTTT.